These 4 T cell receptor beta chains came from one sample sequenced in a study of human T cells and chemical hapten exposure. TCRdb re-called the RACE reads through MiXCR, storing one row per CDR3 protein. Counted here are some 39,000 distinct CDR3 sequences, 6% to 9.5% occurring once; the ten biggest clones make up about 1.2%. Time point indicated: pre-sensitization, week 0. Treatment of the sample: therapeutic diphenylcyclopropenone sensitization with weekly scalp DPC. This material consisted of whole blood, taken in connection with sensitization to the hapten diphenylcyclopropenone (DPC). These receptors were taken from a woman aged 45-65 years with alopecia areata. Some clones in this sample may be carry-over from other donors' samples.

This clonotype has a count of ten or more. This chain connects TRBV11-2 to TRBJ2-1; the D is unclear. This CDR3 region has 10 residues. Trimming removed 3 bases at V and 8 bases at J, with 2 bases between. Germline values: CDR1 SGHAT, CDR2 FQNNGV. The CDR3 is CASSFYEQFF. CDR3 in DNA: TGTGCCAGCAGCTTTTATGAGCAGTTCTTC.

Many counts were recorded for this clonotype. V is TRBV7-9 and J is TRBJ2-7; D is unresolved. V was clipped by 1 base and J by 5 bases, with 15 bases between them. Germline V CDR1 and CDR2: SEHNR, FQNEAQ (reference sequence). There are 15 residues in the CDR3. This chain's CDR3 is CASSLERVGFHEQYF. In nucleotides, the CDR3 is TGTGCCAGCAGCTTAGAAAGGGTCGGATTCCACGAGCAGTACTTC.

This clonotype showed up just a few times. The rearrangement links TRBV5-1 to TRBJ1-1, with a possible D match to TRBD1 (6 bases). V was clipped by 3 bases and J by 11 bases, with 17 bases between them. This CDR3 spans 13 amino acids. CDR1 and CDR2 (germline): SGHRS, YFSETQ. The CDR3 loop reads CASSSHVGAAAFF. The DNA of the CDR3 is TGCGCCAGCAGCTCGCATGTGGGGGCAGCGGCTTTCTTT.

In this sample, this clonotype turned up many times. The chain is built from TRBV3-1 and TRBJ1-4; no reliable D call. This CDR3 has 16 residues. The V gene's germline CDR1 is LGHDT and CDR2 YNNKEL (reference sequence). V was clipped by 2 bases and J by 7 bases, with 17 bases between them. CDR3 DNA sequence: TGTGCCAGCAGCCAACGAGGACTCACGGCCAGTGAAAAACTGTTTTTT. Protein sequence: CASSQRGLTASEKLFF.